This paragraph covers one T cell receptor beta chain sequence. Its antigen is unidentified. Other DNA sequences in this sample translate to the same CDR3. Per germline, CDR1 WSHSY and CDR2 SAAADI. This CDR3 has 15 residues. V dropped 0 bases and J dropped 1 base, with 7 bases sitting between them. This entry is derived from a study of Ad26.COV2.S vaccination and SARS-CoV-2 variants. Study-wide points: Vaccinees displayed broader spike-specific TCR repertoires than placebo recipients.

Produced via immunoSEQ multiplex PCR; TCRdb's table is partial and in-frame only. This table has hundreds of thousands of clones, more than 80% appearing once. Described treatment: roughly 19 received Ad26.COV2.S at low or high dose, single or two shots; about 5 received placebo; per-sample allocation not given. Sampling occurred on day 63 after the first vaccine or placebo injection. This adult donor, from Boston, was 18-55 years old. Source: peripheral blood, taken in a trial of Ad26.COV2.S vaccine versus placebo. This sequence originates from a person between 18 and 60 years old who received the Ad26.COV2.S COVID-19 vaccine or a placebo. The chain is built from TRBV10-2 and TRBJ1-5, with D possibly being TRBD1 (5 bases). CDR3 sequence reads: CASSESGGSNQPQHF. CDR3 DNA: TGCGCCAGCAGTGAGTCCGGGGGGAGCAATCAGCCCCAGCATTTT.